The 6 T cell receptor beta chains presented below share a single source sample, sequenced in a study of shared clonotypes between healthy human individuals (dated by TCRdb to 2019 to 2021). CD8 naive samples were CD45RO-negative cells positively selected for CCR7, giving a CD45RA+CCR7+ population that excluded TemRA cells. Library construction relied on the immunoSEQ multiplex PCR assay. Here the immuneACCESS table is served through TCRdb, limited to in-frame sequences with V and J called. Missing clones are a known gap in these copies; in checked studies unresolved V genes cover under half, and the rest lacks a known reason. The sample profile shows almost 700,000 clones; roughly nine tenths of them were found once. Clones ranked in the top ten supply approximately 24% of the sample. The sequenced material came from naive CD8+ T cells sorted from blood. The cell subset or site label here, explained by the study, means: CD45RA+CCR7+. All receptors derive from a man aged 25 to 40 in good health.

This chain joins TRBV28 and TRBJ2-3, with D possibly matching TRBD2 (6 bases). This CDR3 is built from 16 residues. Germline CDR1 and CDR2: MDHEN and SYDVKM. Trimming removed 2 bases from V and 2 bases from J, with 14 bases in between. The CDR3 is CASSLGIAANTDTQYF. In DNA, the CDR3 is TGTGCCAGCAGTTTAGGGATAGCGGCAAACACAGATACGCAGTATTTT.

The chain joins TRBV7-9 to TRBJ2-7; no clear D gene. Germline V gene data show CDR1 as SEHNR and CDR2 as FQNEAQ (reference sequence). With 1 base removed from V and 0 bases from J, the gap between germline ends came to 16 bases. This CDR3 contains 17 residues. CDR3 loop: CASSLDRAGPTSYEQYF. CDR3 nucleotides: TGTGCCAGCAGCTTAGACCGCGCAGGACCTACCTCCTACGAGCAGTACTTC.

V usage is TRBV6-5 and J usage is TRBJ1-2; D is perhaps TRBD1 (6 bases). Trimming stripped 5 bases from V and 7 bases from J, with 11 bases between. The CDR3 totals 12 residues. Germline V gene sequence: CDR1 MNHEY, CDR2 SVGAGI. The CDR3 is CASSVDRIGYTF. The CDR3 region has the DNA TGTGCCAGCAGTGTTGACAGGATTGGCTACACCTTC.

The chain joins TRBV28 to TRBJ2-7; D remains unclear. The CDR3 extends over 15 amino acids. The V gene lost 5 bases and the J gene lost 7 bases, with 21 bases spanning the gap. Germline lookup yields CDR1 MDHEN and CDR2 SYDVKM. Here the CDR3 DNA reads TGTGCCAGCAGTGTCCTCCGTCTAGAAAGATTGGAGCAGTACTTC. Translating it yields CASSVLRLERLEQYF.

The chain is built from TRBV11-2 and TRBJ1-4; D may be TRBD1 (6 bases). The CDR3 contains 16 residues. CDR1 SGHAT and CDR2 FQNNGV come from the germline V gene. Trimming left V 1 base short and J 6 bases short, with 15 bases between. The CDR3 is CASSLVGRGRDEKLFF. In nucleotides, the CDR3 is TGTGCCAGCAGCTTAGTTGGCAGGGGCAGGGATGAAAAACTGTTTTTT.

This clone appeared a single time. This chain joins TRBV6-5 and TRBJ2-2; D unclear. Germline CDR1 reads MNHEY; CDR2 reads SVGAGI. V was cut by 7 bases and J by 4 bases, with 7 bases left in between. The CDR3 spans 12 residues. The CDR3 DNA reads TGTGCCAGCACCGGACCCACCGGGGAGCTGTTTTTT. This encodes CASTGPTGELFF.